This T cell receptor (beta chain) stems from a study of PD-1 blockade in classical Hodgkin lymphoma. About the study: Patients had nivolumab dosed at 3 mg/kg, delivered intravenously every 2 weeks. Notes on the study in general: By cycle point C4D1, TCR diversity had risen significantly in CD4+ cells (but not CD8+ cells). Among the patients, those starting nivolumab under 1 year after ASCT were excluded.

Remarks on this clone: Its matching antigen is unknown.

The CDR3 is 13 residues long. Germline V CDR1 and CDR2: GTSNPN, SVGIG (reference sequence). Trimming left V 1 base short and J 9 bases short, with 16 bases between. Method: immunoSEQ multiplex PCR; TCRdb's copy keeps in-frame clones and lacks some. The data hold 43,000 or so clones, with approximately 73% observed a single time. Each of the patients experienced relapse following autologous stem cell transplantation, and their brentuximab vedotin exposure differed. Classification of best responses gave complete response, partial response or progressive disease. The chain recombines TRBV30 with TRBJ2-7, with D perhaps matching TRBD1 (6 bases). The material was peripheral blood mononuclear cells (PBMCs), obtained at baseline. The source of this sequence is a human donor with classical Hodgkin lymphoma. The CDR3 here is CAWSGQAGEPQYF. DNA of the CDR3: TGTGCCTGGAGTGGACAGGCGGGCGAACCGCAGTACTTC.